Sequencing of this T cell receptor (beta chain) was carried out in a study of cytomegalovirus exposure and HLA in healthy donors. Study findings and constraints: Later analysis reportedly placed an Asian-associated ancestry cluster below the approximately 680-donor mean in N-insertions. In a later analysis, specific HLA alleles were associated with 15,000 to 20,000 TCR beta sequences at a 0.05 false discovery rate. Productive rates of about 87% or about 30% were seen for most TCR beta V segments in an earlier analysis.

The PCR had 60 Vbeta and 13 Jbeta primers. The protocol was immunoSEQ multiplex PCR, while the TCRdb copy is restricted to in-frame clones and leaves out a portion. This table has fewer than 100,000 clones, about 83% appearing once. Trimming left V 7 bases short and J 2 bases short, with 15 bases between. Germline CDR1 MNHEY, CDR2 SVGAGI. The CDR3 is 15 residues long. A remark on this clone: Its antigen is still unknown.

The source material was PBMCs. The V and J genes are TRBV6-5 and TRBJ1-3; unclear D gene. The receptor's source is a man aged 55 to 69 in good health and CMV-seropositive. CDR3 bases: TGTGCCAGCACGGGAGTCCCCAACGCTGGAAACACCATATATTTT. Protein: CASTGVPNAGNTIYF.